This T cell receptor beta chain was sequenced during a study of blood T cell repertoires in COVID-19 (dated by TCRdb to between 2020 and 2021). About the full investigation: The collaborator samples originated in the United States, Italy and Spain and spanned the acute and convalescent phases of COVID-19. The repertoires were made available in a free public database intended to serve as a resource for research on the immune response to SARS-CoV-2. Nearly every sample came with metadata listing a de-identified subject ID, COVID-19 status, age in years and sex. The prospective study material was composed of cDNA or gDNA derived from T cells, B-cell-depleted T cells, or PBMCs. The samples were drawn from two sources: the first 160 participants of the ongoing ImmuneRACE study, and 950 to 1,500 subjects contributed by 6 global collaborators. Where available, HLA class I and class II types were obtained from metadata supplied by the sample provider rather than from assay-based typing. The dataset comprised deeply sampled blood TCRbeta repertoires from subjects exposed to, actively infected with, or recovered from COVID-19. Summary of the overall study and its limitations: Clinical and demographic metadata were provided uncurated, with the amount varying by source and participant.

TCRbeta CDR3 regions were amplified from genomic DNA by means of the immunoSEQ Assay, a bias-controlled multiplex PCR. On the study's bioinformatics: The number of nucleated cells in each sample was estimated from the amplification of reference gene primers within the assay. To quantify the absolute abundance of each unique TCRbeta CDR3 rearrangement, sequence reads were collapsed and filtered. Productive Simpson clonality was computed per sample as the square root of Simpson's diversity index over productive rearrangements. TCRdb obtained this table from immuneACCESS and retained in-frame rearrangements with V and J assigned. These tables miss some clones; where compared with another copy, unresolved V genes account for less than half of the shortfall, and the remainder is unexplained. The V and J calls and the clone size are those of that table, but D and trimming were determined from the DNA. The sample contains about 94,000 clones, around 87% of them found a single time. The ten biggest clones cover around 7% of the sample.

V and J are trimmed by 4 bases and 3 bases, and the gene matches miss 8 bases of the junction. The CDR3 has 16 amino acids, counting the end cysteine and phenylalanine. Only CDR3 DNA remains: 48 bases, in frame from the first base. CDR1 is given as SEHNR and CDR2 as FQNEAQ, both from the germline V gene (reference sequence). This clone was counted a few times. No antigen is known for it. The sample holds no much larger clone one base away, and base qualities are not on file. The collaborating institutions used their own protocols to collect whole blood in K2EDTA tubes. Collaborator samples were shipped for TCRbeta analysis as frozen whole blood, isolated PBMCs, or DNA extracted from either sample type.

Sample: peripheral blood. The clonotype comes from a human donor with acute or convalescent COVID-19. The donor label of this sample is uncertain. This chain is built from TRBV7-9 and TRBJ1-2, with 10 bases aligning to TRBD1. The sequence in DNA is TGTGCCAGCAGCTCTCCGACAGGGGGCAACCACTATGGCTACACCTTC. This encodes CASSSPTGGNHYGYTF.